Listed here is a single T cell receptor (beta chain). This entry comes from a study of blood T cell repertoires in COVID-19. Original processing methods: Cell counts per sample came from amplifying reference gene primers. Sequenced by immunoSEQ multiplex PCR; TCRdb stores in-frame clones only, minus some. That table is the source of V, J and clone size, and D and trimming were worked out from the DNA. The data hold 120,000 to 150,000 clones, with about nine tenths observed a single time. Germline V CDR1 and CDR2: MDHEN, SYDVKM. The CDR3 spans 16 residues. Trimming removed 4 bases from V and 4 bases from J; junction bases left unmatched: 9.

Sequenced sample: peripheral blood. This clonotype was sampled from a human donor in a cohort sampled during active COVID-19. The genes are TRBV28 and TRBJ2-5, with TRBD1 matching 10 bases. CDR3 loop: CASSSPTGGVGETQYF. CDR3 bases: TGTGCCAGCAGTTCCCCGACAGGGGGCGTAGGAGAGACCCAGTACTTC.